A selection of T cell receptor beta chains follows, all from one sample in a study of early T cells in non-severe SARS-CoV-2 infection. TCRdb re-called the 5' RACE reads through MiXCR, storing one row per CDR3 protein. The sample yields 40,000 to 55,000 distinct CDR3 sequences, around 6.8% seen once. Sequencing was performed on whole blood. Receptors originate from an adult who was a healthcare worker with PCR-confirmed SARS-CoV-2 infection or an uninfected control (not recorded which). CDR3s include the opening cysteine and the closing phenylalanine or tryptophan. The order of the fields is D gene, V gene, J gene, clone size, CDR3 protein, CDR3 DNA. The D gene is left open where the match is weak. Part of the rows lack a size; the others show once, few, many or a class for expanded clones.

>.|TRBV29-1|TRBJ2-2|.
CSVALTNTGELFF
TGCAGCGTGGCACTAACGAACACCGGGGAGCTGTTTTTT
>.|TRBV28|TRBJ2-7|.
CASRGYDYEQYF
TGTGCCAGCAGGGGGTATGACTACGAGCAGTACTTC
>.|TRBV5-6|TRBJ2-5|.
CASRTNGETQYF
TGTGCCAGCAGGACGAACGGGGAGACCCAGTACTTC
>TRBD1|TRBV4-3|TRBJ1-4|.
CASSQDLTGYEKLFF
TGCGCCAGCAGCCAAGATTTGACAGGGTATGAAAAACTGTTTTTT
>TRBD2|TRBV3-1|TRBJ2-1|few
CASSQESGASGYNEQFF
TGTGCCAGCAGCCAAGAGAGTGGGGCTAGCGGGTACAATGAGCAGTTCTTC
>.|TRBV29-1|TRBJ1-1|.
CSVQGGENEAFF
TGCAGCGTTCAGGGAGGTGAGAATGAAGCTTTCTTT
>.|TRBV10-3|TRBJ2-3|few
CAISSSKEATDTQYF
TGTGCCATCAGTTCTAGCAAAGAGGCTACAGATACGCAGTATTTT
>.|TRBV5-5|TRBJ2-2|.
CASSFLREHTGELFF
TGTGCCAGCAGTTTTCTTCGGGAGCACACCGGGGAGCTGTTTTTT
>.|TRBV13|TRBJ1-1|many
CASSLGPAAFF
TGTGCCAGCAGCTTAGGCCCGGCGGCTTTCTTT
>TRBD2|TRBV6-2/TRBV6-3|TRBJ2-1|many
CASLKLAGYNEQFF
TGTGCCTCCCTCAAACTAGCGGGGTACAATGAGCAGTTCTTC
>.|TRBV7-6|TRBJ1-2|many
CASSSDTANYGYTF
TGTGCCAGCAGCTCTGACACAGCTAACTATGGCTACACCTTC
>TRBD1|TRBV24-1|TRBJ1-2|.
CATSKGTGQSGYTF
TGTGCCACCAGTAAAGGGACAGGGCAAAGTGGCTACACCTTC
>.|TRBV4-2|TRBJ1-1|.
CASSRWTATTEAFF
TGTGCCAGCAGCCGATGGACAGCCACCACTGAAGCTTTCTTT
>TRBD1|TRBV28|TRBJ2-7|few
CASSLTGERNEQYF
TGTGCCAGCAGTTTGACAGGGGAAAGAAACGAGCAGTACTTC
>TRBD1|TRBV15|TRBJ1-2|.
CATSSGDRDFYGYTF
TGTGCCACCAGCAGTGGGGACAGGGATTTCTATGGCTACACCTTC
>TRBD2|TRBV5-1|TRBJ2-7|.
CASSYGLARYSYEQYF
TGCGCCAGCAGCTATGGACTAGCCAGATACTCCTACGAGCAGTACTTC
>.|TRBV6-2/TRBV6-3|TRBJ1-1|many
CASIQTAMNTEAFF
TGTGCCAGCATCCAGACAGCCATGAACACTGAAGCTTTCTTT
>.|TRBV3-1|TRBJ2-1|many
CASSKYGGPGYNEQFF
TGTGCCAGCAGCAAGTACGGGGGGCCCGGTTACAATGAGCAGTTCTTC
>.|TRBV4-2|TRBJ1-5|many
CASSPLGVGQPQHF
TGTGCCAGCAGCCCGCTGGGAGTTGGTCAGCCCCAGCATTTT
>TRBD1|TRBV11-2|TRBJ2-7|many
CASSSRTGSYEQYF
TGTGCCAGCAGCTCTAGGACAGGCTCCTACGAGCAGTACTTC
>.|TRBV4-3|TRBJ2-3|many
CASSQEYGVLGTDTQYF
TGCGCCAGCAGCCAAGAATACGGGGTTTTAGGCACAGATACGCAGTATTTT
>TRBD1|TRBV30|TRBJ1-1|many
CAWSLRGRATEAFF
TGTGCCTGGAGCCTCAGGGGGCGCGCCACTGAAGCTTTCTTT
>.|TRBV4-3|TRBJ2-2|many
CASSHNRVTGELFF
TGCGCCAGCAGCCACAACAGGGTGACCGGGGAGCTGTTTTTT
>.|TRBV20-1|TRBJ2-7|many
CSGVETRGGWEQYF
TGCAGCGGAGTCGAAACCAGGGGAGGTTGGGAGCAGTACTTC
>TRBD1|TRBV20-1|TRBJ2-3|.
CSVGTDRSTDTQYF
TGCAGTGTAGGTACGGACAGGTCCACAGATACGCAGTATTTT
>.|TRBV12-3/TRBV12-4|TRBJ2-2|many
CASRVGDSTGELFF
TGTGCCAGCAGGGTAGGGGATAGCACCGGGGAGCTGTTTTTT
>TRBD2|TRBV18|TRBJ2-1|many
CASSPPLLQGRGVYEQFF
TGTGCCAGCTCACCACCCTTGCTCCAGGGGCGGGGGGTATATGAGCAGTTCTTC
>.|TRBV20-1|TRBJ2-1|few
CSAEDSRHNEQFF
TGCAGTGCCGAGGACAGTCGGCACAATGAGCAGTTCTTC
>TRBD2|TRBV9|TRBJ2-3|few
CASTPRGGYGAGGAGDTQYF
TGTGCCAGCACCCCTCGTGGGGGGTATGGAGCGGGGGGCGCTGGAGATACGCAGTATTTT
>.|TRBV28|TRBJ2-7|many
CASSPPYGGEQYF
TGTGCCAGCAGTCCCCCTTATGGGGGCGAGCAGTACTTC
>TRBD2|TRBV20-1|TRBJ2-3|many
CSARAIKAGGISTDTQYF
TGCAGTGCTAGAGCCATAAAAGCGGGGGGTATTAGCACAGATACGCAGTATTTT
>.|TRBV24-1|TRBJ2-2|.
CATSDQYLKLFF
TGTGCCACCAGTGATCAATATCTCAAGCTGTTTTTT
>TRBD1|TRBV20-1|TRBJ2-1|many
CSARTGGANEQFF
TGCAGTGCAAGGACAGGGGGCGCAAATGAGCAGTTCTTC